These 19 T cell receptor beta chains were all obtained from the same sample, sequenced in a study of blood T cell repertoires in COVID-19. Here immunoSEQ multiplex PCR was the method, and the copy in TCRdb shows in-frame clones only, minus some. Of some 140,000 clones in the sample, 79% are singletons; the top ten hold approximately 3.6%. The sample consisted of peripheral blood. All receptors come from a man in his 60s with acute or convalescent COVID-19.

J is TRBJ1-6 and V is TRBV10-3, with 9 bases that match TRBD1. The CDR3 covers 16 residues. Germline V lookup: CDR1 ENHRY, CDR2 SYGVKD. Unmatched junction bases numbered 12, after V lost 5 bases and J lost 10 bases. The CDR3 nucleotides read TGTGCCATCAGTACGCGCGACAGGGGGGGTCACTCACCCCTCCACTTT. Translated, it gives CAISTRDRGGHSPLHF.

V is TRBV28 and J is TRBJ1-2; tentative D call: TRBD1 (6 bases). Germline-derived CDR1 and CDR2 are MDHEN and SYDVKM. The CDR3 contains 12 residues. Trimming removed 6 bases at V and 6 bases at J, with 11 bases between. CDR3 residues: CASSGTLNGYTF. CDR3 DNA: TGTGCCAGCAGCGGGACATTGAATGGCTACACCTTC.

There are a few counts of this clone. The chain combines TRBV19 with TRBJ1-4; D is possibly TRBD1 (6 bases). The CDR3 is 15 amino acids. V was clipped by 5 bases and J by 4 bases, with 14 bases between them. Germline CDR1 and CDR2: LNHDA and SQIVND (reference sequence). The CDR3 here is CASSPQTGGNEKLFF. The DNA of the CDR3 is TGTGCCAGTAGTCCCCAGACAGGAGGTAATGAAAAACTGTTTTTT.

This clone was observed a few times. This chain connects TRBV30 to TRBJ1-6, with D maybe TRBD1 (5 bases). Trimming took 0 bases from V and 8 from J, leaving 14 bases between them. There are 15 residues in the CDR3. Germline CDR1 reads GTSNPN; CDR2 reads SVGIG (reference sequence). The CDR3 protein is CAWSVRRGSYSPLHF. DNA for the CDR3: TGTGCCTGGAGTGTACGGCGGGGGAGTTATTCACCCCTCCACTTT.

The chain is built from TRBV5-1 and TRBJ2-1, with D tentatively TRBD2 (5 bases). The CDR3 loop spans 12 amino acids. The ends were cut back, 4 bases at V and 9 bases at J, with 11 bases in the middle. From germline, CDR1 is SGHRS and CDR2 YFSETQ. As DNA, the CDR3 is TGCGCCAGCAGCGGACTCTACGGTGAGCAGTTCTTC. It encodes CASSGLYGEQFF.

CDR3 sequence: CASSFAGGAGANVLTF. In DNA, the CDR3 is TGTGCCAGCAGTTTCGCAGGGGGCGCTGGGGCCAACGTCCTGACTTTC. The gene calls are TRBV28 and TRBJ2-6; 8 bases agree with TRBD1. Germline CDR1 MDHEN, CDR2 SYDVKM. The J segment lost 2 bases and the V segment lost 3 bases, leaving 3 bases of the junction unmatched. The CDR3 loop spans 16 amino acids.

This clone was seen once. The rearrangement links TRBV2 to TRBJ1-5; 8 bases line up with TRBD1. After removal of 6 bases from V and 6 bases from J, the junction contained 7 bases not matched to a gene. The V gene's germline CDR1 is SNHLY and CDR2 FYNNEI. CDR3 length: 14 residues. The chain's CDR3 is CASRADRAGQPQHF. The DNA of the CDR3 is TGTGCCAGCAGGGCGGACAGGGCGGGTCAGCCCCAGCATTTT.

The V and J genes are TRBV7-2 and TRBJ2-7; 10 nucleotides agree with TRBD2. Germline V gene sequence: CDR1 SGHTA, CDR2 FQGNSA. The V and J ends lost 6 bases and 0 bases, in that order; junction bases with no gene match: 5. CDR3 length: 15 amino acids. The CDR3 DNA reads TGTGCCAGCAGACGGACTAGCGGTAACTCCTACGAGCAGTACTTC. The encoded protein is CASRRTSGNSYEQYF.

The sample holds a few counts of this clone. The CDR3 is CAWSSRGAVNTEAFF. CDR3 bases: TGTGCCTGGAGTTCACGGGGGGCTGTGAACACTGAAGCTTTCTTT. The chain is built from TRBV30 and TRBJ1-1; D is possibly TRBD1 (6 bases). From germline, CDR1 is GTSNPN and CDR2 SVGIG (reference sequence). This CDR3 is built from 15 residues. V shed 2 bases and J shed 0 bases, with 13 bases lying between them.

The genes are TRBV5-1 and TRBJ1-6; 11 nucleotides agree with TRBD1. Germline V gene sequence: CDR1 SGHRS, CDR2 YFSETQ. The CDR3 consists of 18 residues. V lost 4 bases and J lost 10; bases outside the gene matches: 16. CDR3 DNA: TGCGCCAGCAGCCCCGGACAGGGGGCGAGGGGTCCAAACTCACCCCTCCACTTT. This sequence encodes CASSPGQGARGPNSPLHF. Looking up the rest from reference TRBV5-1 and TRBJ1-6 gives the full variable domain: KAGVTQTPRYLIKTRGQQVTLSCSPISGHRSVSWYQQTPGQGLQFLFEYFSETQRNKGNFPGRFSGRQFSNSRSEMNVSTLELGDSALYLCASSPGQGARGPNSPLHFGNGTRLTVT.

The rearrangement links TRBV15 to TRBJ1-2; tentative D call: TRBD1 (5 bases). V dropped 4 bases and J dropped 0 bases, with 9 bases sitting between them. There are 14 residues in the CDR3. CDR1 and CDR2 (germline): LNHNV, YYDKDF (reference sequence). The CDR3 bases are TGTGCCACCAGCATGACAGAGCCTAACTATGGCTACACCTTC. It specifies CATSMTEPNYGYTF.

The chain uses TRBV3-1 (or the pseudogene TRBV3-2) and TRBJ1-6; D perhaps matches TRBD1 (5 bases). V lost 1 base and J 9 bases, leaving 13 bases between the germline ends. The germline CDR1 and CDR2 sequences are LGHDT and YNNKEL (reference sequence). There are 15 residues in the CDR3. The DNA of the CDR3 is TGTGCCAGCAGCCAAGTTCGGCAGGGAGGTTCACCCCTCCACTTT. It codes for CASSQVRQGGSPLHF.

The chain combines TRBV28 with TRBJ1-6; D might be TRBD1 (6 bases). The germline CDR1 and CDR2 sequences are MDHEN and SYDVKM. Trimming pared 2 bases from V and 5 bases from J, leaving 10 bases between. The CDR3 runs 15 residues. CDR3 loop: CASSLQGLNNSPLHF. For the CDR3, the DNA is TGTGCCAGCAGTTTACAGGGGCTAAATAATTCACCCCTCCACTTT.

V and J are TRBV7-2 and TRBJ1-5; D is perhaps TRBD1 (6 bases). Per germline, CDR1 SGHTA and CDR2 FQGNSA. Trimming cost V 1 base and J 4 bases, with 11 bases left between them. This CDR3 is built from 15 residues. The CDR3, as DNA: TGTGCCAGCAGCTTAGTACTAAGGGGGAATCAGCCCCAGCATTTT. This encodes CASSLVLRGNQPQHF.

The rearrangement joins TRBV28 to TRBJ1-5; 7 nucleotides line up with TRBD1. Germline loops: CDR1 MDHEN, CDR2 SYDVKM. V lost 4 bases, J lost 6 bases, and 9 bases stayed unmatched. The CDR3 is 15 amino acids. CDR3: CASSSLQGNGQPQHF. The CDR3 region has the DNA TGTGCCAGCAGTTCCCTACAGGGGAACGGTCAGCCCCAGCATTTT.

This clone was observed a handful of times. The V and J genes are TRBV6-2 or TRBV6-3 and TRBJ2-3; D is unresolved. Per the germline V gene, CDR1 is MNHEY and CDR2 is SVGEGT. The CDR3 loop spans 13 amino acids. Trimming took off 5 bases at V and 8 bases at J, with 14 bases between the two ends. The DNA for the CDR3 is TGTGCCAGCAGTCCGCCCGGAGCAAGTACGCAGTATTTT. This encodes CASSPPGASTQYF.

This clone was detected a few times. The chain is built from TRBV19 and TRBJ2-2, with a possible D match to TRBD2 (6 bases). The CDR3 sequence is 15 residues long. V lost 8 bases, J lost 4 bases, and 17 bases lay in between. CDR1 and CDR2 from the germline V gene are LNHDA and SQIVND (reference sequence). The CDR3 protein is CASGSSGTPTGELFF. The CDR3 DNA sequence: TGTGCCAGTGGGTCGAGTGGGACTCCCACCGGGGAGCTGTTTTTT. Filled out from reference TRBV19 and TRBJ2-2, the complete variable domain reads DGGITQSPKYLFRKEGQNVTLSCEQNLNHDAMYWYRQDPGQGLRLIYYSQIVNDFQKGDIAEGYSVSREKKESFPLTVTSAQKNPTAFYLCASGSSGTPTGELFFGEGSRLTVL.

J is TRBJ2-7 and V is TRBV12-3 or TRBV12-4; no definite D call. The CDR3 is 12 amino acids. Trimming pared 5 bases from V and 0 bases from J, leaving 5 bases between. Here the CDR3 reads CASSSDSYEQYF. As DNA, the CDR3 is TGTGCCAGCAGTAGCGACTCCTACGAGCAGTACTTC.

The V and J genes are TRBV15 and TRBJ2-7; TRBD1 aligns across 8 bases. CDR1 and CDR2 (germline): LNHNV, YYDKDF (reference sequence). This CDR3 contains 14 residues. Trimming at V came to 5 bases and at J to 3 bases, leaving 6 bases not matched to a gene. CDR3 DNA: TGTGCCACCAGCCCGTGGACAGGGCACTACGAGCAGTACTTC. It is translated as CATSPWTGHYEQYF.